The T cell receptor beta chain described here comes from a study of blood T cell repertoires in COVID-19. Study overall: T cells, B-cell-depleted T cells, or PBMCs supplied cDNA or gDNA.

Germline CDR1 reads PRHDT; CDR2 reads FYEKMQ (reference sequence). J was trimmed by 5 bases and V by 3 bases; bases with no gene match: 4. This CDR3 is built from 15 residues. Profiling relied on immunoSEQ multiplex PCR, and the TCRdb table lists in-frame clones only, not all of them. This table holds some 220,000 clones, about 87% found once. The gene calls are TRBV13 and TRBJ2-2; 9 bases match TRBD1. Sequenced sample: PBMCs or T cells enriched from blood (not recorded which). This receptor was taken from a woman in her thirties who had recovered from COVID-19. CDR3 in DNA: TGTGCCAGCAGCTTGGGACAGGGAGAGACCGGGGAGCTGTTTTTT. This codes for CASSLGQGETGELFF.